Presented here are 21 T cell receptor beta chains from one specimen sequenced in a study of vaccination and CD4 T cells after COVID-19. TCRdb recomputed calls from the PCR reads with MiXCR, one row per CDR3 protein. The table shows around 16,000 distinct CDR3 sequences, with approximately 72% occurring only once. The starting material was CD4+ T cells from blood, obtained after SARS-CoV-2 vaccination. The receptors shown here come from a human donor who had recovered from COVID-19.

The J gene is TRBJ2-5, the V gene TRBV7-6, with D uncertain. In germline, CDR1 is SGHVS, CDR2 FNYEAQ. The CDR3 length is 15 residues. V was cut by 1 base and J by 2 bases, with 11 bases left in between. The CDR3 region is CASSLDVGWQETQYF. CDR3 nucleotides: TGTGCCAGCAGCTTAGATGTCGGCTGGCAAGAGACCCAGTACTTC.

The chain links TRBV20-1 to TRBJ1-2; D gene ambiguous. Per the germline V gene, CDR1 is DFQATT and CDR2 is SNEGSKA (reference sequence). The CDR3 runs 16 residues. Trimming stripped 7 bases from V and 7 bases from J, with 28 bases between. The CDR3 bases are TGCAGTGTTATAGAGGGCGGGCAGCTACGTGCACGTGGCTACACCTTC. As protein: CSVIEGGQLRARGYTF.

V usage is TRBV6-2 or TRBV6-3 and J usage is TRBJ2-3, with TRBD2 matching over 13 bases. The germline gives CDR1 MNHEY, CDR2 SVGEGT. The junction had 6 bases not matched to a gene; V was cut back by 7 bases and J by 2 bases. The CDR3 contains 16 residues. Here the CDR3 DNA reads TGTGCCAGCACACCGGGACTAGCGGGGCCCACAGATACGCAGTATTTT. It encodes CASTPGLAGPTDTQYF.

V is TRBV7-2 and J is TRBJ1-1; a possible D gene is TRBD1 (6 bases). Germline CDR1 is SGHTA and CDR2 is FQGNSA. V lost 2 bases and J 4 bases, leaving 11 bases between the germline ends. This CDR3 is 14 amino acids long. The CDR3 nucleotides read TGTGCCAGCAGCTTAACAGGGACGGCCACTGAAGCTTTCTTT. This sequence encodes CASSLTGTATEAFF.

This clonotype was picked up a small number of times. This chain uses TRBV6-4 with TRBJ1-5; TRBD1 is a possible D gene (6 bases). The CDR3 is made up of 14 amino acids. In germline, CDR1 is MRHNA, CDR2 SNTAGT. V was clipped by 5 bases and J by 2 bases, with 10 bases between them. The CDR3 DNA reads as TGTGCCAGCAGTCCCCGACAGGGCAATCAGCCCCAGCATTTT. Its protein product is CASSPRQGNQPQHF.

This clonotype was seen once. The rearrangement links TRBV21-1 to TRBJ2-7. TRBV21-1 is reported as a pseudogene. The CDR3 has 14 residues. The CDR3 spells CASSGSNLTYEQYF. For the CDR3, the DNA is TGTGCCAGCAGCGGGTCGAACTTGACCTACGAGCAGTACTTC.

The chain employs TRBV12-3 or TRBV12-4 and TRBJ2-2; D is tentatively TRBD1 or TRBD2 (5 bases each). V dropped 5 bases and J dropped 4 bases, with 17 bases sitting between them. CDR3 size: 16 residues. The CDR3: CASSRLGQGVTGELFF. CDR3 sequence (DNA): TGTGCCAGCAGTAGGTTGGGGCAGGGAGTCACCGGGGAGCTGTTTTTT.

In this sample, this clonotype turned up once. V usage is TRBV6-2 or TRBV6-3 and J usage is TRBJ2-1, with 8 bases lining up with TRBD1. V gave up 5 bases and J gave up 8 bases; unmatched junction bases: 14. CDR1 is MNHEY and CDR2 is SVGEGT in the germline V gene. The CDR3 sequence is 16 residues long. The CDR3 bases are TGTGCCAGCAGTGGACGTCCGGTCAGGGGGCTCGATGAGCAGTTCTTC. Encoded protein: CASSGRPVRGLDEQFF.

The sample holds a few counts of this clonotype. The J gene is TRBJ1-6, the V gene TRBV6-1; D call uncertain. There are 15 residues in the CDR3. Trimming took 4 bases from V and 10 from J, leaving 17 bases between them. CDR1 is MNHNS, CDR2 SASEGT, per germline. The CDR3 loop reads CASSAASFPQSPLHF. As DNA, the CDR3 is TGTGCCAGCAGTGCGGCCTCCTTCCCTCAATCACCCCTCCACTTT.

This sequence joins TRBV27 and TRBJ1-1; D unresolved. CDR1 and CDR2 from the germline V gene are MNHEY and SMNVEV (reference sequence). The length of the CDR3 is 14 residues. Between the trimmed V and J ends, which lost 0 bases and 6 bases, there was a span of 11 bases. The chain's CDR3 is CASSLSGSGPEAFF. CDR3 bases: TGTGCCAGCAGTTTATCTGGATCGGGCCCTGAAGCTTTCTTT.

This rearrangement joins TRBV20-1 to TRBJ1-1; 12 bases fit TRBD1. Germline values: CDR1 DFQATT, CDR2 SNEGSKA (reference sequence). The J segment lost 5 bases and the V segment lost 5 bases, leaving 6 bases of the junction unmatched. This CDR3 spans 14 amino acids. DNA of the CDR3: TGCAGTGCTCACCGGGACAGGGGGCTTACTGAAGCTTTCTTT. Translating gives CSAHRDRGLTEAFF.

This chain joins TRBV2 and TRBJ1-1; D not certain. Germline CDR1 and CDR2: SNHLY and FYNNEI. V was cut by 6 bases and J by 4 bases, with 12 bases left in between. This CDR3 has 13 amino acids. As DNA, the CDR3 is TGTGCCAGCAGGACCCAGGCTGGCACTGAAGCTTTCTTT. It specifies CASRTQAGTEAFF.

This clonotype was detected a few times. This chain joins TRBV7-9 and TRBJ1-4; D is uncertain. The CDR3 loop spans 14 amino acids. The ends were cut back, 1 base at V and 8 bases at J, with 11 bases in the middle. Germline assignment: CDR1 SEHNR and CDR2 FQNEAQ (reference sequence). The CDR3 sequence: CASSLVGSDEKLFF. For the CDR3, the DNA is TGTGCCAGCAGCTTAGTAGGGAGTGACGAAAAACTGTTTTTT.

V usage is TRBV21-1 and J usage is TRBJ2-7. TRBV21-1 is a known pseudogene. This CDR3 has 14 amino acids. In DNA form, the CDR3 reads TGTGCCAGCAGCAGGAGCGAATATTCCTACGAGCAGTACTTC. This codes for CASSRSEYSYEQYF.

This clonotype showed up just once. V and J are TRBV6-8 and TRBJ2-1, with 8 nucleotides matching TRBD2. CDR1 and CDR2 (germline): MNHGY, SAAAGT. With 9 bases clipped from V and 7 bases from J, the junction kept 11 bases outside the gene matches. The CDR3 runs 14 residues. The CDR3 sequence: CASPAGASLNEQFF. The CDR3 DNA reads as TGTGCCAGTCCAGCGGGAGCCAGTCTGAATGAGCAGTTCTTC.

This clonotype was recorded a few times. The rearrangement joins TRBV20-1 to TRBJ2-4; D is unclear. Germline V gene lookup returns CDR1 DFQATT and CDR2 SNEGSKA (reference sequence). Trimming removed 6 bases at V and 1 base at J, with 16 bases between. The CDR3 consists of 15 residues. The CDR3 bases are TGCAGTGCCGGACCCCTCGAACTGGCCAAAAACATTCAGTACTTC. Encoded protein: CSAGPLELAKNIQYF.

This clonotype was seen only once. V is TRBV2 and J is TRBJ2-5, with D unresolved. The CDR3 extends over 10 amino acids. The V and J ends lost 6 bases and 5 bases respectively, with 4 bases between them. Germline lookup yields CDR1 SNHLY and CDR2 FYNNEI. The CDR3 bases are TGTGCCAGCAGAACTGAGACCCAGTACTTC. Amino acids: CASRTETQYF.

The rearrangement links TRBV5-1 to TRBJ1-6, with D hard to call. CDR3 length: 16 amino acids. The V gene lost 3 bases and the J gene lost 3 bases, with 13 bases spanning the gap. Germline CDR1 is SGHRS and CDR2 is YFSETQ. In DNA, the CDR3 is TGCGCCAGCAGCTATTCTGACACAAGCTATAATTCACCCCTCCACTTT. Protein: CASSYSDTSYNSPLHF. The full variable domain, in which reference TRBV5-1 and TRBJ1-6 provide the parts outside the CDR3, is KAGVTQTPRYLIKTRGQQVTLSCSPISGHRSVSWYQQTPGQGLQFLFEYFSETQRNKGNFPGRFSGRQFSNSRSEMNVSTLELGDSALYLCASSYSDTSYNSPLHFGNGTRLTVT.

This clonotype came up a few times. The J gene is TRBJ2-5, the V gene TRBV19; TRBD2 matches at 7 bases. V gave up 5 bases and J gave up 6 bases; unmatched junction bases: 9. Germline V lookup: CDR1 LNHDA, CDR2 SQIVND (reference sequence). The CDR3 is made up of 14 amino acids. The CDR3 is CASSGRGPDQTQYF. CDR3 in DNA: TGTGCCAGTAGTGGGAGGGGACCTGATCAGACCCAGTACTTC.

This clonotype has a handful of counts. The chain employs TRBV2 and TRBJ1-1, with D hard to call. The V gene lost 7 bases and the J gene lost 1 base, with 10 bases spanning the gap. CDR3 length: 13 residues. Germline CDR1 SNHLY, CDR2 FYNNEI. The CDR3 region is CASNGRSNTEAFF. DNA for the CDR3: TGTGCCAGCAATGGACGGTCGAACACTGAAGCTTTCTTT. Filled out from reference TRBV2 and TRBJ1-1, the complete variable domain reads EPEVTQTPSHQVTQMGQEVILRCVPISNHLYFYWYRQILGQKVEFLVSFYNNEISEKSEIFDDQFSVERPDGSNFTLKIRSTKLEDSAMYFCASNGRSNTEAFFGQGTRLTVV.

This clonotype was counted between two and nine times. V and J are TRBV20-1 and TRBJ2-2; 11 bases are shared with TRBD2. Unmatched junction bases numbered 9, after V lost 0 bases and J lost 6 bases. Per the germline V gene, CDR1 is DFQATT and CDR2 is SNEGSKA (reference sequence). This CDR3 has 17 residues. The DNA of the CDR3 is TGCAGTGCTAGAGATTGGGCTAGCGGGAGGCGCGCCGGGGAGCTGTTTTTT. This translates into CSARDWASGRRAGELFF.